These 7 T cell receptor beta chains originate from one sample sequenced in a study of blood T cell repertoires in COVID-19. Profiled with immunoSEQ multiplex PCR; TCRdb holds only in-frame clones, not every one. The table shows about 40,000 clones, with around 85% occurring only once. Sequenced: peripheral blood. These TCRs come from a woman aged 55-69 years with acute or convalescent COVID-19.

This chain links TRBV27 with TRBJ2-7; 8 nucleotides line up with TRBD1. The trim removed 0 bases at V and 0 bases at J, leaving 13 bases unmatched. Germline CDR1 is MNHEY and CDR2 is SMNVEV (reference sequence). The CDR3 sequence is 19 residues long. The CDR3 spells CASSLSTGRGPPSSYEQYF. The CDR3 bases are TGTGCCAGCAGTTTATCGACAGGCAGGGGGCCACCCAGCTCCTACGAGCAGTACTTC.

The chain combines TRBV28 with TRBJ1-2; no clear D gene. Trimming removed 6 bases at V and 4 bases at J, with 9 bases between. CDR1 is MDHEN, CDR2 SYDVKM, per germline. The CDR3 runs to 12 residues. The CDR3 region is CASSAYSYGYTF. The CDR3 DNA sequence: TGTGCCAGCAGCGCATACTCCTATGGCTACACCTTC.

The chain couples TRBV30 to TRBJ2-2; D ambiguous. Germline V gene sequence: CDR1 GTSNPN, CDR2 SVGIG (reference sequence). The CDR3 consists of 15 residues. The V end was cut by 1 base, the J end by 4 bases, with 13 bases between. The CDR3 is CAWSATGSGTGELFF. The CDR3 DNA reads as TGTGCCTGGAGTGCCACGGGTTCCGGCACCGGGGAGCTGTTTTTT.

This clone was recorded a few times. The chain couples TRBV2 to TRBJ2-1; the match to TRBD2 covers 12 bases. J was trimmed by 6 bases and V by 6 bases; bases with no gene match: 3. Germline loops: CDR1 SNHLY, CDR2 FYNNEI. This CDR3 has 14 residues. Written as DNA, the CDR3 is TGTGCCAGCAGGCCTAGCGGGGGGGCCAATGAGCAGTTCTTC. Translating it yields CASRPSGGANEQFF.

The V and J genes are TRBV4-1 and TRBJ1-5, with D possibly being TRBD1 (5 bases). The germline V gene has CDR1 MGHRA and CDR2 YSYEKL. CDR3 length equals 13 residues. V was shortened by 0 bases and J by 9 bases, with 9 bases between the two germline ends. The CDR3 DNA reads TGCGCCAGCAGCCAAGATGTTAGGGGGCCCCAGCATTTT. It codes for CASSQDVRGPQHF.

The chain recombines TRBV2 with TRBJ2-3; D gene ambiguous. The germline V gene encodes CDR1 SNHLY and CDR2 FYNNEI. Trimming removed 2 bases from V and 5 bases from J, with 8 bases in between. The CDR3 runs 13 residues. In DNA form, the CDR3 reads TGTGCCAGCAGTGAACGCCGAGAAGATACGCAGTATTTT. Amino acid sequence: CASSERREDTQYF.

This clone showed up just a few times. The V and J genes are TRBV7-2 and TRBJ1-5, with TRBD1 matching over 8 bases. V lost 5 bases to trimming and J lost 2 bases; unmatched junction nucleotides: 5. The CDR3 is 15 residues long. Germline V lookup: CDR1 SGHTA, CDR2 FQGNSA. CDR3 region: CASSPRTGRNQPQHF. CDR3 nucleotides: TGTGCCAGCAGCCCAAGGACAGGGCGCAATCAGCCCCAGCATTTT.